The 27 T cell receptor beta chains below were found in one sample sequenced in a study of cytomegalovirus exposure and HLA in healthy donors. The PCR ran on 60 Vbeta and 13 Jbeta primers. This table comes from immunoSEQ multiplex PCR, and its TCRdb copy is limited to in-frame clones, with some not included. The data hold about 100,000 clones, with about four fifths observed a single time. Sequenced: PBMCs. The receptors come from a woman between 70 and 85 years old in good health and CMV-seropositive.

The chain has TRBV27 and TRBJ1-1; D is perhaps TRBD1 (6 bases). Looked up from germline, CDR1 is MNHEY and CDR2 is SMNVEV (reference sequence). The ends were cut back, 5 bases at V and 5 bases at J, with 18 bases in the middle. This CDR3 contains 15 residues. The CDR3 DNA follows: TGTGCCAGCAGTACCATCGCGGGGGGCCGGACTGAAGCTTTCTTT. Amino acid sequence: CASSTIAGGRTEAFF.

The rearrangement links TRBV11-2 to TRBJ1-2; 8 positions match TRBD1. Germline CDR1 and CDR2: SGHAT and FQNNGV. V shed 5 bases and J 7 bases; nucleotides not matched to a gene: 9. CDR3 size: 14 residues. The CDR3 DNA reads TGTGCCAGCAGCCCCCAAGGACAGGGTGCTGGCTACACCTTC. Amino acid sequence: CASSPQGQGAGYTF.

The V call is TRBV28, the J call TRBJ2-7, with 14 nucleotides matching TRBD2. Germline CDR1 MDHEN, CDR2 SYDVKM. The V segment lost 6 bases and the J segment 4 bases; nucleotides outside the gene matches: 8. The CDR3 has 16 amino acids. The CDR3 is CASSKGLAGGGYEQYF. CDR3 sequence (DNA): TGTGCCAGCAGCAAAGGACTAGCGGGAGGAGGTTACGAGCAGTACTTC.

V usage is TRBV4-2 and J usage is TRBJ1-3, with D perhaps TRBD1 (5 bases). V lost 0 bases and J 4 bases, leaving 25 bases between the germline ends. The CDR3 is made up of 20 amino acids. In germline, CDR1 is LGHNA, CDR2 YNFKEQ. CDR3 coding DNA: TGTGCCAGCAGCCAAGATCAAACCGGGCATCGTAGCAGGACAGGAAACACCATATATTTT. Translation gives CASSQDQTGHRSRTGNTIYF.

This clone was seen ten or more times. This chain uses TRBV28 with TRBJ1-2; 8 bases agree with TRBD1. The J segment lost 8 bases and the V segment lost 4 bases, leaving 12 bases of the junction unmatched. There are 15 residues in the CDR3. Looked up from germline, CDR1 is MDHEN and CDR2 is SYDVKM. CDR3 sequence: CASSSLSGGVGGYTF. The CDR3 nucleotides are TGTGCCAGCAGTTCCCTATCAGGGGGCGTGGGAGGCTACACCTTC.

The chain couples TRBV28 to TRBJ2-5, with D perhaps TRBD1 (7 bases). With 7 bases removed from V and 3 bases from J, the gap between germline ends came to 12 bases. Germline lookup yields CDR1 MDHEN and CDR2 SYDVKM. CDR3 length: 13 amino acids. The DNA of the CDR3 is TGTGCCAGCAACCAGGGGGGCGAAGAGACCCAGTACTTC. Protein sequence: CASNQGGEETQYF.

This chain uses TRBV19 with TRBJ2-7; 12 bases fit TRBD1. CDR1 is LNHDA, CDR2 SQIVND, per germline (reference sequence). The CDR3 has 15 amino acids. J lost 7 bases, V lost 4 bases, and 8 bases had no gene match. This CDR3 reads CASSREGTGGREQYF. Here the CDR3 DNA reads TGTGCCAGTAGTAGGGAAGGGACAGGGGGCCGAGAGCAGTACTTC.

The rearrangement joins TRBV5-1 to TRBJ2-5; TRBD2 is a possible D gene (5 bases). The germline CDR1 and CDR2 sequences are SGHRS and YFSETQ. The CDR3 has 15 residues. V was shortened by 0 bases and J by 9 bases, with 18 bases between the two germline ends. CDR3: CASSLAGSGGRAQYF. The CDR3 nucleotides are TGCGCCAGCAGCTTGGCGGGGTCTGGTGGGAGAGCCCAGTACTTC.

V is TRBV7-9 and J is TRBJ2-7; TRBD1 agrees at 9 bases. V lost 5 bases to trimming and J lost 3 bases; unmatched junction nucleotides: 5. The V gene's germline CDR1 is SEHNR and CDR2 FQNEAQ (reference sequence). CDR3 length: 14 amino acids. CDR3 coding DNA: TGTGCCAGCAGCCCACCGGGACAGGGCTACGAGCAGTACTTC. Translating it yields CASSPPGQGYEQYF.

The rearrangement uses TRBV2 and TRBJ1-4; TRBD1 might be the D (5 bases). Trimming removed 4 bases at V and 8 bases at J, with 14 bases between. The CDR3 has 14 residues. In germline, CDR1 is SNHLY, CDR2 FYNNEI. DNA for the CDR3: TGTGCCAGCAGTGGTGATAGGGGAAGGGAAAAACTGTTTTTT. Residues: CASSGDRGREKLFF.

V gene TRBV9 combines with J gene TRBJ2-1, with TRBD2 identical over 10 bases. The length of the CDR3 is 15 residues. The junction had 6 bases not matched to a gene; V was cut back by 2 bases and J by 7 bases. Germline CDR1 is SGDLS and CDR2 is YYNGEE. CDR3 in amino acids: CASSVGLAEPNEQFF. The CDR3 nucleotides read TGTGCCAGCAGCGTCGGACTAGCGGAACCTAATGAGCAGTTCTTC.

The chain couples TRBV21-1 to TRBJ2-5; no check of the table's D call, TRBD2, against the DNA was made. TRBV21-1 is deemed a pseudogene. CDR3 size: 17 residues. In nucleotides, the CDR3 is TGTGCCAGCAGCAACGGGTTGAGCGGGCCATACCAAGAGACCCAGTACTTC. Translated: CASSNGLSGPYQETQYF.

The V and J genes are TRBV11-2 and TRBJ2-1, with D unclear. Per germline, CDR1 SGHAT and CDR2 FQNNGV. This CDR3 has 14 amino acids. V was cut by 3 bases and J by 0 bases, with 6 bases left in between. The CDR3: CASSFPSSYNEQFF. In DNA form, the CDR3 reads TGTGCCAGCAGCTTCCCGAGCTCCTACAATGAGCAGTTCTTC. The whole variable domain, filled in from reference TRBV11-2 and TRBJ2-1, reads EAGVAQSPRYKIIEKRQSVAFWCNPISGHATLYWYQQILGQGPKLLIQFQNNGVVDDSQLPKDRFSAERLKGVDSTLKIQPAKLEDSAVYLCASSFPSSYNEQFFGPGTRLTVL.

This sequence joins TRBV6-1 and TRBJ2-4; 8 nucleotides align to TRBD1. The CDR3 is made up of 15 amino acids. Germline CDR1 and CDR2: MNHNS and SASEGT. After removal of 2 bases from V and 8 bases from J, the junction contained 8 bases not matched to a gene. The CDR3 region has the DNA TGTGCCAGCAGTGAATGGACAGGGTATGTGGACATTCAGTACTTC. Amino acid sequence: CASSEWTGYVDIQYF.

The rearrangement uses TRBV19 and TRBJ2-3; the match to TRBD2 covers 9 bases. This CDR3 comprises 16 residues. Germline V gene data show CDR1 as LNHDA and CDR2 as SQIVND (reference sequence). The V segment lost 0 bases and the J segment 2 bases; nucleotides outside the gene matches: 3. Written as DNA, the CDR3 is TGTGCCAGTAGTATAGAGGCGGGAGGGCCCACAGATACGCAGTATTTT. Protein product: CASSIEAGGPTDTQYF. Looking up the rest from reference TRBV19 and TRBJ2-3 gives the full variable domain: DGGITQSPKYLFRKEGQNVTLSCEQNLNHDAMYWYRQDPGQGLRLIYYSQIVNDFQKGDIAEGYSVSREKKESFPLTVTSAQKNPTAFYLCASSIEAGGPTDTQYFGPGTRLTVL.

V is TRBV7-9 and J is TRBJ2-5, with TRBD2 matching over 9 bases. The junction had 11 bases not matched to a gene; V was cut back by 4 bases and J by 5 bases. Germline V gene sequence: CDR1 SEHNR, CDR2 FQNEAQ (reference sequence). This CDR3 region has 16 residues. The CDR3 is CASSWASSGREETQYF. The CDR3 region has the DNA TGTGCCAGCAGCTGGGCTAGTAGCGGGAGAGAGGAGACCCAGTACTTC.

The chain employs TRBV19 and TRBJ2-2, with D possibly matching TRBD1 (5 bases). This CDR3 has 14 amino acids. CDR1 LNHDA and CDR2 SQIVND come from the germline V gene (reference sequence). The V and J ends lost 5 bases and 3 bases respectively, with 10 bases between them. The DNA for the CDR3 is TGTGCCAGTAGTTCAGGGTCGGACACCGGGGAGCTGTTTTTT. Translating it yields CASSSGSDTGELFF.

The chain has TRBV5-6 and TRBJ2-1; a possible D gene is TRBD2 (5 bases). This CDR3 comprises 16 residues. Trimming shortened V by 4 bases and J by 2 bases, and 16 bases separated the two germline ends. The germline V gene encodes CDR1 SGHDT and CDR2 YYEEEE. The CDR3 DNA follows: TGTGCCAGCAGCCGATTAAGTAGCGCCCCCTACAATGAGCAGTTCTTC. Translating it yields CASSRLSSAPYNEQFF.

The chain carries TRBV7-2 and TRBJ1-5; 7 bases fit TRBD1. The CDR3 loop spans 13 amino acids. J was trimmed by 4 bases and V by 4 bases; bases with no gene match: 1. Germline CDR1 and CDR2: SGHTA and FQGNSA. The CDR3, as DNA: TGTGCCAGCAGCTCGACAGGGAATCAGCCCCAGCATTTT. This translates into CASSSTGNQPQHF.

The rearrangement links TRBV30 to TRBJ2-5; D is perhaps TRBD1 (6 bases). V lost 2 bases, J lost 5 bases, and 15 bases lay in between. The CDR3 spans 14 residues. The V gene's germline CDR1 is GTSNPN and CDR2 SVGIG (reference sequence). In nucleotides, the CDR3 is TGTGCCTGGAGTCTAGGGACACCCTCTGAGACCCAGTACTTC. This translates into CAWSLGTPSETQYF.

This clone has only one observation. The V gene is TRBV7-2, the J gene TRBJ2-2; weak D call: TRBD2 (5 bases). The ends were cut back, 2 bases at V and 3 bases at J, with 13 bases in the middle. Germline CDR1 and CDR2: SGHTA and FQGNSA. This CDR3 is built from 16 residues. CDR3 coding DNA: TGTGCCAGCAGCTTATTCTCAGCGGCCGACACCGGGGAGCTGTTTTTT. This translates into CASSLFSAADTGELFF.

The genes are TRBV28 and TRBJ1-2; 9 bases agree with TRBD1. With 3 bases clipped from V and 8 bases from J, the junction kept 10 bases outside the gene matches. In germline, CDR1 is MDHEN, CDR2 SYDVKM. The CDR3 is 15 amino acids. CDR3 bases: TGTGCCAGCAGTTTGGCCAAACTTACAGGGGGCGGCTACACCTTC. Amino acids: CASSLAKLTGGGYTF.

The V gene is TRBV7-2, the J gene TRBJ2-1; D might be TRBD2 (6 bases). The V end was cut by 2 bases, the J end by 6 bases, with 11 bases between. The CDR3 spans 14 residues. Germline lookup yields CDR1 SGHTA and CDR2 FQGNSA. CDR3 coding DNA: TGTGCCAGCAGCTTAACGGGAGTACGCAATGAGCAGTTCTTC. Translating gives CASSLTGVRNEQFF.

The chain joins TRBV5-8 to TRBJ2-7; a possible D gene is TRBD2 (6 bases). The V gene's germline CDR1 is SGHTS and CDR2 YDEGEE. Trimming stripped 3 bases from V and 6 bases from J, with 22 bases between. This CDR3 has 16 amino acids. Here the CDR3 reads CASSYQLTSAVGEQYF. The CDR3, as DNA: TGTGCCAGCAGCTATCAATTGACTAGTGCCGTGGGCGAGCAGTACTTC.

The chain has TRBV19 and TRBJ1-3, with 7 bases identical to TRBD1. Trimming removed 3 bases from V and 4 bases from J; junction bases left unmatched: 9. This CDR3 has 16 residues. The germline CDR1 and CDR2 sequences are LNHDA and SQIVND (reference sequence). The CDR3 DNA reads TGTGCCAGTAGTATGCGTGGGGGCAGGGGGGGAAACACCATATATTTT. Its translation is CASSMRGGRGGNTIYF.

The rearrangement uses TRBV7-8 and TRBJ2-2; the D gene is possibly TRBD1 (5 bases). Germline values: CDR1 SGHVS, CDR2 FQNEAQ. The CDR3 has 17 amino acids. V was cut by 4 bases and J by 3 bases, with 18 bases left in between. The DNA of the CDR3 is TGTGCCAGCAGCTCGCACTATTCCCTCAGGGACACCGGGGAGCTGTTTTTT. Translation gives CASSSHYSLRDTGELFF.

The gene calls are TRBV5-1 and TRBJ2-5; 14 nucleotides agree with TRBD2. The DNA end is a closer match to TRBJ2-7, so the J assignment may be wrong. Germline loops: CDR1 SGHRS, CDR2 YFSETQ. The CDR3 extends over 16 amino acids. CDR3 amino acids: CASSGGTSGGSYEQYF. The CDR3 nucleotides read TGCGCCAGCAGCGGCGGGACTAGCGGGGGCTCCTACGAGCAGTACTTC.